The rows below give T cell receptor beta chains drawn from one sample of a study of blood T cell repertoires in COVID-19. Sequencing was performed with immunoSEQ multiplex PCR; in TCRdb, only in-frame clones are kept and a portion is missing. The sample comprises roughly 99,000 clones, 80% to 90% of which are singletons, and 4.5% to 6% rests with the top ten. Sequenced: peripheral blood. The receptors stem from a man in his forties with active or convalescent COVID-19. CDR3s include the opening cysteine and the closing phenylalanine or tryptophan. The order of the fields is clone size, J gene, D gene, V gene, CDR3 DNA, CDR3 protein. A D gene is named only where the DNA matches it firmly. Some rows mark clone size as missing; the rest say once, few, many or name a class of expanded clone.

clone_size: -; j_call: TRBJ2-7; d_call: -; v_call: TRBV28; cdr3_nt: TGTGCCAGCAGTCTGGGGGGTGTCGCCTACGAGCAGTACTTC; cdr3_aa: CASSLGGVAYEQYF
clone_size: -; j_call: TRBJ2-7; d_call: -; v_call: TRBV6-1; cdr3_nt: TGTGCCAGCAGTGAAGCGTCTTACAGGCGCCCCTACGAGCAGTACTTC; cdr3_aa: CASSEASYRRPYEQYF
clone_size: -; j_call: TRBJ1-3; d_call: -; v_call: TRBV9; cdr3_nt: TGTGCCAGCAACCGTGACGGGGGGGCTGGAAACACCATATATTTT; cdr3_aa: CASNRDGGAGNTIYF
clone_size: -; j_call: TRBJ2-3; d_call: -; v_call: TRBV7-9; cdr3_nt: TGTGCCAGCAGCCCGCGCGCGCTTTACGACACAGATACGCAGTATTTT; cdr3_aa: CASSPRALYDTDTQYF
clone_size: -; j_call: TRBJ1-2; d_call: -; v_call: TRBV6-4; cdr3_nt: TGTGCCAGCAGTGACTGCCTACGGTGCTACACCTTC; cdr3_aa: CASSDCLRCYTF
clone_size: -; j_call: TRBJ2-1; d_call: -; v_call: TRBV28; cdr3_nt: TGTGCCAGCCACAGCGGCAATGAGCAGTTCTTC; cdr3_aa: CASHSGNEQFF
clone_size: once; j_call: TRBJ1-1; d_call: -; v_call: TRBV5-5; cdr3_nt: TGTGCCAGCAGCTCCGGGGGTCGGAAGAACACTGAAGCTTTCTTT; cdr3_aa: CASSSGGRKNTEAFF
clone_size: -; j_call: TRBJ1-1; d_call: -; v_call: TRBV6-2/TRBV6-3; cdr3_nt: TGTGCCAGCAGTTACGCCAGTGAAGCTTTCTTT; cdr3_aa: CASSYASEAFF
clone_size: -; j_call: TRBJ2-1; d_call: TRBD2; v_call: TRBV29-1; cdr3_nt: TGCAGCGGACGACGGGGACCGACTAGCGGGAGTGGGAATGAGCAGTTCTTC; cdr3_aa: CSGRRGPTSGSGNEQFF
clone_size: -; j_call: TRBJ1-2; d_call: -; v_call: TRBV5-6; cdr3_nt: TGTGCCAGCAGCTTGGCCCCAGTGGGGGGCTATGGCTACACCTTC; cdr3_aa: CASSLAPVGGYGYTF
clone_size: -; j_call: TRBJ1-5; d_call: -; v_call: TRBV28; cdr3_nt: TGTGCCAGCAGTTTAGGGGACACATCTAGCAATCAGCCCCAGCATTTT; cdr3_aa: CASSLGDTSSNQPQHF
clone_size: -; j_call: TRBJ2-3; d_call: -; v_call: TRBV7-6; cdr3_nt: TGTGCCAGCAGCTTAGCGAACGGGAGATTAGGAGATACGCAGTATTTT; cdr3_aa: CASSLANGRLGDTQYF
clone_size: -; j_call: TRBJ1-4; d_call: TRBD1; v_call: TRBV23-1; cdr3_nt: TGCGCCAGCAGTCTCCGAGAGGGACAGGGCGCTTTTTCAACTAATGAAAAACTGTTTTTT; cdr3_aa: CASSLREGQGAFSTNEKLFF
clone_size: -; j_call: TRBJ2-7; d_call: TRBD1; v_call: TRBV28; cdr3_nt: TGTGCCAGCAGTACAGGGGCGATGACCTACTACGAGCAGTACTTC; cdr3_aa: CASSTGAMTYYEQYF
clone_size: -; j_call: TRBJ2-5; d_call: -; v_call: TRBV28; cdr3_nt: TGTGCCAGCAGTTCACAATGGACCCAGTACTTC; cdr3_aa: CASSSQWTQYF
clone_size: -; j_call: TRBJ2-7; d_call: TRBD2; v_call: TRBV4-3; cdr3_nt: TGCGCCAGCAGCCAATTTAGCGGGAGCTCCTACGAGCAGTACTTC; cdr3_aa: CASSQFSGSSYEQYF
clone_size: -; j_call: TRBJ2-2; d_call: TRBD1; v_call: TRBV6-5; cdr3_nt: TGTGCCAGCAGTTACGGACAGGGGAGCGGGGAGCTGTTTTTT; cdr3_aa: CASSYGQGSGELFF
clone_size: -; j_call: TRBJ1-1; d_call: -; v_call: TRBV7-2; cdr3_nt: TGTGCCAGCAGCCCCTCCACAGGGCGGAACACTGAAGCTTTCTTT; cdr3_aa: CASSPSTGRNTEAFF
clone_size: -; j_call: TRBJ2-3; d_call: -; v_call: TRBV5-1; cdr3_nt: TGCGCCAGCAGCTCTGGGGAGAGCACAGATACGCAGTATTTT; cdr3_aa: CASSSGESTDTQYF
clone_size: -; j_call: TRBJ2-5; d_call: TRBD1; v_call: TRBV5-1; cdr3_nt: TGCGCCAGCAGCTTGGTTGGTGCAGGGGGAGAGACCCAGTACTTC; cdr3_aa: CASSLVGAGGETQYF
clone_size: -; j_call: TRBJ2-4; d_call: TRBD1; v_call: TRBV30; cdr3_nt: TGTGCCTGGAATCGGCCTGACAGGGGGATAGCCAAAAACATTCAGTACTTC; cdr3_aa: CAWNRPDRGIAKNIQYF
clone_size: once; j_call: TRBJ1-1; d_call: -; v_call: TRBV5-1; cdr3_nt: TGCGCCAGCAGCGCCCTACAGGGTTTCAGGACTGAAGCTTTCTTT; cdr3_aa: CASSALQGFRTEAFF
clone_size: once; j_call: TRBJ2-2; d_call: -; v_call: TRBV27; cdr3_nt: TGTGCCAGCAGTTTCCGGAACACCGGGGAGCTGTTTTTT; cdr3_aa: CASSFRNTGELFF
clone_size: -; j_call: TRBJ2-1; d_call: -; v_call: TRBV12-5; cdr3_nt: TGTGCTAGTGGTCATGACAGGGAGCAGTTCTTC; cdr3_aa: CASGHDREQFF
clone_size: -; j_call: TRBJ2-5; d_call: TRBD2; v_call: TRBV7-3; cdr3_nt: TGTGCCAGCAGCTTGGGGCTGACTAGCGGTAACCAAGAGACCCAGTACTTC; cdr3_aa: CASSLGLTSGNQETQYF
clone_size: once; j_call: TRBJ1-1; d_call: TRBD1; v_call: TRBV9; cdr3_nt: TGTGCCAGCAGCGTACGGGACAGGGACACTGAAGCTTTCTTT; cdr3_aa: CASSVRDRDTEAFF
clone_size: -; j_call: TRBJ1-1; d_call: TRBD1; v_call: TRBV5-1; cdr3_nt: TGCGCCAGCAGCACTAGACAGGGGTTCACTGAAGCTTTCTTT; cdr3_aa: CASSTRQGFTEAFF
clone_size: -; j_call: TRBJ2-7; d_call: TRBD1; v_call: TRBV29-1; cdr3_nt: TGCAGCGTTTCAACAGGGGGGTTGTACGAGCAGTACTTC; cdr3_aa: CSVSTGGLYEQYF
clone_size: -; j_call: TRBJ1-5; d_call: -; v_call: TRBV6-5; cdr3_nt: TGTGCCAGCCGCCTGAACGAGGCCTGGAATCAGCCCCAGCATTTT; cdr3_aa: CASRLNEAWNQPQHF
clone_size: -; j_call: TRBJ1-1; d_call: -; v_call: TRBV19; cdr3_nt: TGTGCCAGTAGTCCTTCCGTCAGGAACACTGAAGCTTTCTTT; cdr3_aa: CASSPSVRNTEAFF
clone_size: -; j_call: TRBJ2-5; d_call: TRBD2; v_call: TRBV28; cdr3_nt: TGTGCCAGCAGCCTGAAGCCTTGGACTAGCGGAAAAGAGACCCAGTACTTC; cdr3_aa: CASSLKPWTSGKETQYF
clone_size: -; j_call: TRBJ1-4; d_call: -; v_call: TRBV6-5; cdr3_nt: TGTGCCAGCAGTCCAGGGAAGGAAAAACTGTTTTTT; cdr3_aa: CASSPGKEKLFF
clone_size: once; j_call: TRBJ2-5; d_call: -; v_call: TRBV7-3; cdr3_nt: TGTGCCAGCAGCTTACGTGGAGGGGAGACCCAGTACTTC; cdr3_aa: CASSLRGGETQYF
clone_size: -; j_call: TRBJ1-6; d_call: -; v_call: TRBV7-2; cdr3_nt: TGTGCCAGCAGCTTAGACCGGGGTTCACCCCTCCACTTT; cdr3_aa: CASSLDRGSPLHF
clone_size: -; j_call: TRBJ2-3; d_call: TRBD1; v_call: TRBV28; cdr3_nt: TGTGCCAGCTCGGACAGGGCGGGCACAGATACGCAGTATTTT; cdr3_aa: CASSDRAGTDTQYF
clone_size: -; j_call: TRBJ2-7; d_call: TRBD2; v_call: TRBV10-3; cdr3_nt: TGTGCCATCAGTGAGTCGCTTCTAGCGGGAGGGTGGAGCTCCTACGAGCAGTACTTC; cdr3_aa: CAISESLLAGGWSSYEQYF
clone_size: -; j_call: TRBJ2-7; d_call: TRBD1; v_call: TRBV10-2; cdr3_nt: TGCGCTAGCAGCACCGGGACAGGGGTGTCCGAGCAGTACTTC; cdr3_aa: CASSTGTGVSEQYF
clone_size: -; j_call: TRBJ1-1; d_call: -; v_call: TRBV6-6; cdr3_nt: TGTGCCAGCAGTTACATCGACACAACCCGTGAAGCTTTCTTT; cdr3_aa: CASSYIDTTREAFF
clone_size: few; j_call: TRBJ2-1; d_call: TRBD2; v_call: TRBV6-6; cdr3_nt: TGTGCCAGCAGGCTAAATCAGGGGACTAGTCACAATGAGCAGTTCTTC; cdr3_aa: CASRLNQGTSHNEQFF
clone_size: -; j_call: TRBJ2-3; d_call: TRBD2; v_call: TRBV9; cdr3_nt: TGTGCCAGCAGCGTTCTTATAGCGGGAGATACGCAGTATTTT; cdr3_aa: CASSVLIAGDTQYF
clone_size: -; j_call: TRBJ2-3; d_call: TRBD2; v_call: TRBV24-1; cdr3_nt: TGTGCCACCAGTGATTTTGGGACTAGCGGGACAGATACGCAGTATTTT; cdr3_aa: CATSDFGTSGTDTQYF
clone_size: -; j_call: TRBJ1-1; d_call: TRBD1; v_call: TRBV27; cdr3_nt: TGTGCCAGCAGTCAGCGGCCACCCAAGACAGGGACTGAAGCTTTCTTT; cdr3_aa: CASSQRPPKTGTEAFF